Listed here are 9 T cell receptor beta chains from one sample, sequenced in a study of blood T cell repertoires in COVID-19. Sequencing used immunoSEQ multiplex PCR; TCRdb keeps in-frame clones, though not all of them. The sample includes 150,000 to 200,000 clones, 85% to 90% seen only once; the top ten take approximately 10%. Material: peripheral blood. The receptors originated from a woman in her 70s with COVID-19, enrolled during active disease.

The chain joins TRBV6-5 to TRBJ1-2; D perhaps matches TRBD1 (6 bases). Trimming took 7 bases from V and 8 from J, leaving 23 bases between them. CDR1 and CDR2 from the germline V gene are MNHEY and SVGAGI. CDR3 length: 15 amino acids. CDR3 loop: CASTQGRAGVFGYTF. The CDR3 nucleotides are TGTGCCAGCACCCAAGGACGGGCAGGGGTGTTCGGCTACACCTTC.

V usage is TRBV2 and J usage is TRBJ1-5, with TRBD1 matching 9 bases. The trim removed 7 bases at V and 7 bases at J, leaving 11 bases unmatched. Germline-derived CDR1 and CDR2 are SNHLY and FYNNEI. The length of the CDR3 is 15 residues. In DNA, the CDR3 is TGTGCCAGCACCAGAGGGGACAGGGATTACCAGCCCCAGCATTTT. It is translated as CASTRGDRDYQPQHF.

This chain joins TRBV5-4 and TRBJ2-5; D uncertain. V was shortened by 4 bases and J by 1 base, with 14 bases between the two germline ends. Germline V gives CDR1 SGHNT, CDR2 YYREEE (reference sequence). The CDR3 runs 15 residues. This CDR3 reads CASSTEKRVQETQYF. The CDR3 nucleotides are TGTGCCAGCAGCACGGAGAAGAGAGTCCAAGAGACCCAGTACTTC.

The CDR3 protein is CASSLATGKSAEAFF. The DNA for the CDR3 is TGTGCCAGCAGCTTAGCAACAGGGAAAAGCGCTGAAGCTTTCTTT. The V call is TRBV7-8, the J call TRBJ1-1, with D perhaps matching TRBD1 (6 bases). Trimming removed 0 bases at V and 6 bases at J, with 14 bases between. The CDR3 loop spans 15 amino acids. The germline gives CDR1 SGHVS, CDR2 FQNEAQ.

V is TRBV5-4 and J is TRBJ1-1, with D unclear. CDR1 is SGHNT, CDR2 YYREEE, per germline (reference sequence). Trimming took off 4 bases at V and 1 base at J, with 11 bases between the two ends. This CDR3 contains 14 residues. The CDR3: CASSPGGRNTEAFF. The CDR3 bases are TGTGCCAGCAGCCCCGGCGGCAGGAACACTGAAGCTTTCTTT.

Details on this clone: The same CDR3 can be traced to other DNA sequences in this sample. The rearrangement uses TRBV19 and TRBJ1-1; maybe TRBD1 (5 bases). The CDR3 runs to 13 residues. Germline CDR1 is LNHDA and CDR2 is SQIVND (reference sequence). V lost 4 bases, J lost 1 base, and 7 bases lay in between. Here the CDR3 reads CASSSTGNTEAFF. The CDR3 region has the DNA TGTGCCAGTAGTAGTACAGGGAACACTGAAGCTTTCTTT.

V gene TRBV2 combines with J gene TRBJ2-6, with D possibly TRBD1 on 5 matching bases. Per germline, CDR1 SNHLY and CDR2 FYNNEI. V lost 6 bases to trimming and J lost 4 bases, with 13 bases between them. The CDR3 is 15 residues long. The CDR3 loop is CASRAVGAGANVLTF. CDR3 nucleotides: TGTGCCAGCAGGGCTGTAGGGGCAGGGGCCAACGTCCTGACTTTC. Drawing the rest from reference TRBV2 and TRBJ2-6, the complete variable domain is EPEVTQTPSHQVTQMGQEVILRCVPISNHLYFYWYRQILGQKVEFLVSFYNNEISEKSEIFDDQFSVERPDGSNFTLKIRSTKLEDSAMYFCASRAVGAGANVLTFGAGSRLTVL.

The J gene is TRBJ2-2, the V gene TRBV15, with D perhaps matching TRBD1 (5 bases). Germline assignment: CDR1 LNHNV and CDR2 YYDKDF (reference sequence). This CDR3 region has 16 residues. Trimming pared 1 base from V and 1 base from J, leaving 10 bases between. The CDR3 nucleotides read TGTGCCACCAGCAGAGGAGCAGGGCTGAACACCGGGGAGCTGTTTTTT. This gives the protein CATSRGAGLNTGELFF.

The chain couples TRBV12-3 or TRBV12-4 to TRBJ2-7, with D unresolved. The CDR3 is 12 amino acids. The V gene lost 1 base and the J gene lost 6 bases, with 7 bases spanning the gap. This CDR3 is CASSLERGEQYF. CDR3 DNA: TGTGCCAGCAGTTTAGAGCGTGGCGAGCAGTACTTC.